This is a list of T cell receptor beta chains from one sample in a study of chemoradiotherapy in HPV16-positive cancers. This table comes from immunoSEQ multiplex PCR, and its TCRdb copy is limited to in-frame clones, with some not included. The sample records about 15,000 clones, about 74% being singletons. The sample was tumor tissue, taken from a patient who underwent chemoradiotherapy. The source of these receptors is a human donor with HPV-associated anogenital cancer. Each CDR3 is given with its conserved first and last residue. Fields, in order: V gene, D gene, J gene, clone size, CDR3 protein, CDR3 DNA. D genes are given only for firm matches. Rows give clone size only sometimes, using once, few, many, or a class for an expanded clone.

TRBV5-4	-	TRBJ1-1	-	CASSLRFGRGNTEAFF	TGTGCCAGCAGCTTAAGGTTCGGCAGGGGGAACACTGAAGCTTTCTTT
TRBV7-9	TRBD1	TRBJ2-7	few	CASSPGQGNEQYF	TGTGCCAGCAGCCCCGGACAGGGGAACGAGCAGTACTTC
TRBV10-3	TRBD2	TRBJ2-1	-	CAISESRASGDNNEQFF	TGTGCCATCAGTGAGTCGAGGGCTAGCGGGGACAACAATGAGCAGTTCTTC
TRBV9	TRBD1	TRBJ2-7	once	CASSVGGGRDEQYF	TGTGCCAGCAGCGTAGGAGGGGGCCGCGACGAGCAGTACTTC
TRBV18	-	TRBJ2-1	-	CASSPQGTRASEQFF	TGTGCCAGCTCACCACAGGGGACTCGGGCCAGTGAGCAGTTCTTC
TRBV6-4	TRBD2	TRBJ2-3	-	CASSASGGGTDTQYF	TGTGCCAGCAGTGCTAGCGGGGGGGGCACAGATACGCAGTATTTT
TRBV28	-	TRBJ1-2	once	CASSLFPTPRTVGYTF	TGTGCCAGCAGTTTATTCCCTACCCCCCGGACAGTTGGCTACACCTTC
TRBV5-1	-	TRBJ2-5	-	CASSFSGGPAQETQYF	TGCGCCAGCAGCTTTTCCGGGGGGCCGGCCCAAGAGACCCAGTACTTC
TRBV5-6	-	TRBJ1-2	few	CASSSYRERGVYGYTF	TGTGCCAGCAGCTCGTATAGGGAGCGGGGGGTCTATGGCTACACCTTC
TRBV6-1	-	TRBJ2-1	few	CASKIAEALDEQFF	TGTGCCAGCAAAATAGCCGAGGCATTAGATGAGCAGTTCTTC
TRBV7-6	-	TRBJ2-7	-	CASSLAGHEQYF	TGTGCCAGCAGCTTGGCAGGTCACGAGCAGTACTTC
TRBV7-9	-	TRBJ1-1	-	CASRKGELNTEAFF	TGTGCCAGCAGAAAGGGGGAATTGAACACTGAAGCTTTCTTT
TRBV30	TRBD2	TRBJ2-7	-	CAWTIGTMTYEQYF	TGTGCCTGGACTATCGGGACTATGACCTACGAGCAGTACTTC
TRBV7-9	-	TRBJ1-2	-	CASSLGPGYTF	TGTGCCAGCAGCTTAGGCCCGGGCTACACCTTC
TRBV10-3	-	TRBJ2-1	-	CAISESSYNEQFF	TGTGCCATCAGTGAGAGCTCCTACAATGAGCAGTTCTTC
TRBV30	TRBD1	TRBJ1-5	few	CAWSGYRGQPQHF	TGTGCCTGGTCCGGCTACAGGGGCCAGCCCCAGCATTTT
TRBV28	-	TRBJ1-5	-	CASSLDGTHQPQHF	TGTGCCAGCAGTTTGGACGGCACGCATCAGCCCCAGCATTTT
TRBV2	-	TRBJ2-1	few	CASSLQGGTSYNEQFF	TGTGCCAGCAGTTTACAGGGGGGGACCTCCTACAATGAGCAGTTCTTC
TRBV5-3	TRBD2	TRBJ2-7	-	CARSPGTSGYEQYF	TGTGCCAGAAGCCCCGGGACTAGTGGTTACGAGCAGTACTTC
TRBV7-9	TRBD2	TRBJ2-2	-	CASSLVPSGRAPTGELFF	TGTGCCAGCAGCTTAGTGCCCAGCGGGAGGGCCCCAACCGGGGAGCTGTTTTTT
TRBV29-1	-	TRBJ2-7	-	CSVGSGEDYEQYF	TGCAGCGTTGGGTCGGGGGAGGACTACGAGCAGTACTTC
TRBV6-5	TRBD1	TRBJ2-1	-	CASSYSWDRGDEQFF	TGTGCCAGCAGTTACTCTTGGGACAGGGGGGATGAGCAGTTCTTC
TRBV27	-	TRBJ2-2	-	CASRWTGGTGELFF	TGTGCCAGCAGATGGACCGGAGGAACCGGGGAGCTGTTTTTT
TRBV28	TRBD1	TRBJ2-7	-	CASSWPTGGADSYEQYF	TGTGCCAGCAGTTGGCCGACAGGGGGCGCCGACTCCTACGAGCAGTACTTC
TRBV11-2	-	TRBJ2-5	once	CASSSRTTGGETQYF	TGTGCCAGCAGCTCAAGAACAACCGGTGGCGAGACCCAGTACTTC
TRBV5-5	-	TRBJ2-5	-	CASSSMTGRGILVQETQYF	TGTGCCAGCAGCTCCATGACAGGCCGGGGGATTCTGGTACAAGAGACCCAGTACTTC
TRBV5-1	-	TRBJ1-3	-	CASSFNRGPGNTIYF	TGCGCCAGCAGCTTCAACCGGGGACCTGGAAACACCATATATTTT
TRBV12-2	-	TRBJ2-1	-	CASRSPEGQGAGGYNEQFF	TGTGCAAGTCGCTCTCCCGAGGGACAGGGCGCAGGCGGCTACAATGAGCAGTTCTTC
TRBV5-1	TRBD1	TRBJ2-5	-	CASSLQGEETQYF	TGCGCCAGCAGCTTACAGGGGGAAGAGACCCAGTACTTC
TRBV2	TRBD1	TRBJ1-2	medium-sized	CASSDGTGGGGYTF	TGTGCCAGCAGTGACGGGACAGGGGGCGGAGGCTACACCTTC
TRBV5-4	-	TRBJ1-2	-	CASSRNRDRYGYTF	TGTGCCAGCAGCCGCAACAGGGATAGATATGGCTACACCTTC
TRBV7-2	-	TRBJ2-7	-	CASSLVAKGEQYF	TGTGCCAGCAGCTTAGTGGCTAAAGGCGAGCAGTACTTC
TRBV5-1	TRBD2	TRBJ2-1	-	CASSRQRDPYNEQFF	TGCGCCAGCAGCCGTCAGCGGGATCCCTACAATGAGCAGTTCTTC